This entry features one TCR beta chain sequence. Its cognate antigen is unknown. The data derive from a study of cytomegalovirus exposure and HLA in healthy donors. Study at large: Ancestry clustering placed around 81% of a few hundred genotyped donors in the Caucasian-associated cluster. Notes on the study in general: Association with HLA alleles at 0.05 false discovery rate was found for 16,951 TCR beta sequences in a later analysis.

Primers included in the PCR were 60 Vbeta and 13 Jbeta primers. In the original analysis: Roughly 76 million unique TCR beta chains, roughly 11 million of them shared, were counted by a later analysis. TCRdb's copy holds only in-frame clones and misses some; the assay was immunoSEQ multiplex PCR. V and J calls and clone size follow that table, whereas D and trimming were derived from the DNA. The table has about 250,000 clones, about 90% seen once; the top ten hold 1.5% to 2%. V was shortened by 0 bases and J by 7 bases, with 16 bases between the two germline ends. Looked up from germline, CDR1 is LNHDA and CDR2 is SQIVND (reference sequence). This CDR3 is 16 amino acids long.

This TCR came from a girl aged 2 to 10 in good health and CMV-seronegative. The chain uses TRBV19 and TRBJ1-5; D gene uncertain. The sample was PBMCs. CDR3 nucleotides: TGTGCCAGTAGTATAGATCATTCCAGACCGGGGCAGCCCCAGCATTTT. Translated, it gives CASSIDHSRPGQPQHF.